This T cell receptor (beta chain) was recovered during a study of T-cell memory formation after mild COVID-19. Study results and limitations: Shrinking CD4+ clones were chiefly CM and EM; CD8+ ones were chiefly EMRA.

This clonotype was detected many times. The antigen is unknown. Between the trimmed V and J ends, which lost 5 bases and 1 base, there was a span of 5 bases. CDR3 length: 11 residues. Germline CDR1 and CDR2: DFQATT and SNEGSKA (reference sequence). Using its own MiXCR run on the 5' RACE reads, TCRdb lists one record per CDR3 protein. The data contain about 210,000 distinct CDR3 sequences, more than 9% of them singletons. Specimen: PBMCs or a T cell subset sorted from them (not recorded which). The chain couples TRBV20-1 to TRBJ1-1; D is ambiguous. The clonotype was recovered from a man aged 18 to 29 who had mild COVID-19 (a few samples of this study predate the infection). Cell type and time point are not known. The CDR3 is CSALGNTEAFF. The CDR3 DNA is TGCAGTGCTCTTGGGAACACTGAAGCTTTCTTT.